The rows below give T cell receptor beta chains drawn from one sample of a study of blood T cell repertoires in COVID-19. Some clones are missing from TCRdb's copy, which holds only in-frame ones; the method was immunoSEQ multiplex PCR. The sample lists 98,000 or so clones; 65% to 90% were seen once. What was sequenced was peripheral blood. Every receptor here comes from a man aged 60 to 75 with acute or convalescent COVID-19. The CDR3 runs from the conserved cysteine through the conserved F or W. The D gene is left open where the match is weak. A row's size may be missing; if present it is once, few, many or a size class.

DNA | CDR3 | size | V | D | J
TGTGCCAGTAGCGGGCGGGGGGCGGACTACGAGCAGTACTTC | CASSGRGADYEQYF | NA | TRBV19 | TRBD2 | TRBJ2-7
TGTGCCAGCAGCCAAGGGACAAACTATGGCTACACCTTC | CASSQGTNYGYTF | NA | TRBV3-1/TRBV3-2 | NA | TRBJ1-2
TGTGCCAGCAGTTCCTCCCCCTTTTCACCCCTCCACTTT | CASSSSPFSPLHF | NA | TRBV12-3/TRBV12-4 | NA | TRBJ1-6
TGTGCCAGCAGTTACTCCCCTCCAGGGTCCCCCTACGAGCAGTACTTC | CASSYSPPGSPYEQYF | once | TRBV6-5 | NA | TRBJ2-7
TGTGCCAGCTCACCGGGACTAGCGGGAGCTTCCGGGGAGCTGTTTTTT | CASSPGLAGASGELFF | NA | TRBV18 | TRBD2 | TRBJ2-2
TGTGCCAGCACCCGACAGGGCAACGGGGAGCTGTTTTTT | CASTRQGNGELFF | NA | TRBV2 | TRBD1 | TRBJ2-2
TGTGCCAGCAGCGAGTGGACTAGGGACTACGAGCAGTACTTC | CASSEWTRDYEQYF | NA | TRBV7-8 | TRBD2 | TRBJ2-7
TGTGCCAGCAGCCTGCCTAGCGGGGGGCCCTACAATGAGCAGTTCTTC | CASSLPSGGPYNEQFF | NA | TRBV7-2 | TRBD2 | TRBJ2-1
TGTGCCAGCAGCCATACGGGACTAGCGGGAGAAGATGAGCAGTACTTC | CASSHTGLAGEDEQYF | few | TRBV7-2 | TRBD2 | TRBJ2-7
TGTGCCAGCTCACCACTGGGACAGGGGGAAACCGGGGAGCTGTTTTTT | CASSPLGQGETGELFF | NA | TRBV18 | TRBD1 | TRBJ2-2
TGCGCCAGCAGCCACCTGGGACTAGCGGGTCTCCTTATCTACAATGAGCAGTTCTTC | CASSHLGLAGLLIYNEQFF | NA | TRBV4-1 | TRBD2 | TRBJ2-1
TGCGCCAGCAGCCAAGATCCAGGGTCTGGAAACACCATATATTTT | CASSQDPGSGNTIYF | NA | TRBV4-1 | NA | TRBJ1-3
TGTGCCAGCAGTTACTCGACTCTACTAGCGCTCCCCACAGATACGCAGTATTTT | CASSYSTLLALPTDTQYF | NA | TRBV6-2/TRBV6-3 | TRBD2 | TRBJ2-3
TGTGCCAGCAGCTTGGATGCGGGAGCGCGGAACACTGAAGCCTTCTTT | CASSLDAGARNTEAFF | NA | TRBV5-4 | NA | TRBJ1-1
TGCGCCAGCAGTCCAACGGGGAGCTCCTACAATGAGCAGTTCTTC | CASSPTGSSYNEQFF | NA | TRBV23-1 | NA | TRBJ2-1
TGTGCCACCAATGACTCCAAACAGGCCATCTATGGCTACACCTTC | CATNDSKQAIYGYTF | NA | TRBV24-1 | NA | TRBJ1-2
TGTGCCAGTAGTACCGGGACTTTGGACAATGAGCAGTTCTTC | CASSTGTLDNEQFF | NA | TRBV19 | NA | TRBJ2-1
TGTGCCAGCAGCCCGATTGGGACTAGCGGGGGTACAGATACGCAGTATTTT | CASSPIGTSGGTDTQYF | once | TRBV7-3 | TRBD2 | TRBJ2-3
TGTGCCAGCAGCCAGGGTGACAGGGGTCATGAAGCTTTCTTT | CASSQGDRGHEAFF | many | TRBV3-1/TRBV3-2 | TRBD1 | TRBJ1-1
TGTGCCAGCAGCCGCCAGGGCTCCGGGGAGCTGTTTTTT | CASSRQGSGELFF | NA | TRBV3-1/TRBV3-2 | NA | TRBJ2-2
TGTGCCAGCAGCTTAGTTCTGAGTGAGCAGTTCTTC | CASSLVLSEQFF | few | TRBV7-8 | NA | TRBJ2-1
TGTGCCAGCTCACCAATCGTCAGATTTAACGGGGAGCTGTTTTTT | CASSPIVRFNGELFF | NA | TRBV18 | NA | TRBJ2-2
TGTGCCAGCAGTCCACAGGGGGGCATAGAGACCCAGTACTTC | CASSPQGGIETQYF | NA | TRBV6-5 | TRBD1 | TRBJ2-5
TGTGCCAGCTCATTTGACGGTGGGGACAGGAGCGGGCCCCAGCATTTT | CASSFDGGDRSGPQHF | NA | TRBV18 | TRBD1 | TRBJ1-5
TGTGCCAGCAGTGCACCATTTAGCGGGAGCTCCTACGAGCAGTACTTC | CASSAPFSGSSYEQYF | few | TRBV6-2/TRBV6-3 | TRBD2 | TRBJ2-7
TGTGCCAGCAGTTTGACAGGGAGAGTTTTTTATGGCTACACCTTC | CASSLTGRVFYGYTF | NA | TRBV27 | TRBD1 | TRBJ1-2
TGTGCCAGTAGTACCCGGCAGGGGGCAACCGGGGAGCTGTTTTTT | CASSTRQGATGELFF | once | TRBV19 | TRBD1 | TRBJ2-2
TGTGCCAGCTCACCATATGGGGACAGCGGCAATCAGCCCCAGCATTTT | CASSPYGDSGNQPQHF | NA | TRBV18 | TRBD1 | TRBJ1-5
TGCAGTGCTAGCGCGCTAGGGGGGGAGTACTTC | CSASALGGEYF | few | TRBV20-1 | NA | TRBJ2-7
TGTGCCAGCAGCTTAGGGGGCGGGGGTGAGCAGTTCTTC | CASSLGGGGEQFF | NA | TRBV7-3 | NA | TRBJ2-1
TGTGCCAGCAGCTTATCTCCAGGGGCTAATGAAAAACTGTTTTTT | CASSLSPGANEKLFF | NA | TRBV11-3 | NA | TRBJ1-4
TGTGCCAGCAGGGCTGACAGTCTGTACGAGCAGTACTTC | CASRADSLYEQYF | NA | TRBV2 | NA | TRBJ2-7
TGTGCCAGCAGCAATCATAACCCGACAGGCTATGGCTACACCTTC | CASSNHNPTGYGYTF | few | TRBV5-4 | NA | TRBJ1-2
TGTGCCAGCAGCGTAGTACGGGTTGTGTTACAAGAGACCCAGTACTTC | CASSVVRVVLQETQYF | NA | TRBV9 | NA | TRBJ2-5
TGTGCCAGAAGCCGCCTCCCTCTAGCGGACTACGAGCAGTACTTC | CARSRLPLADYEQYF | NA | TRBV5-3 | TRBD2 | TRBJ2-7
TGCAGTGCTAGAGGGACAAGCTACACCTTC | CSARGTSYTF | NA | TRBV20-1 | NA | TRBJ1-2
TGTGCCAGTAGTATTCGAGCGGATGAGCAGTTCTTC | CASSIRADEQFF | NA | TRBV19 | NA | TRBJ2-1
TGCGCCAGCAGCAAGGGACAGGGGGAAGGGGCCCAGCATTTT | CASSKGQGEGAQHF | NA | TRBV5-1 | TRBD1 | TRBJ1-5
TGTGCCAGCAGCTCGCTCCAGCGGGGGGGCGAGACCCAGTACTTC | CASSSLQRGGETQYF | NA | TRBV5-5 | TRBD2 | TRBJ2-5
TGTGCCAGCAGCCAGGACAGGGGACGCAAGCAGTACTTC | CASSQDRGRKQYF | NA | TRBV3-1/TRBV3-2 | TRBD1 | TRBJ2-7
TGTGCCAGCAGCTCCTCACCACTAGCGGGGGGCACAGATACGCAGTATTTT | CASSSSPLAGGTDTQYF | NA | TRBV11-3 | TRBD2 | TRBJ2-3
TGTGCCAGCAGCAAAGTCTGGGGGCTCAAGGGAGAGACCCAGTACTTC | CASSKVWGLKGETQYF | NA | TRBV21-1 | NA | TRBJ2-5
TGTGCCAGCAGCTCGACTTATGGCTACACCTTC | CASSSTYGYTF | NA | TRBV7-2 | NA | TRBJ1-2
TGTGCCAGCAGCCCAGGGATAACAGATACGCAGTATTTT | CASSPGITDTQYF | NA | TRBV6-4 | NA | TRBJ2-3
TGTGCCAGCAGCTCGGGGACAGGGCCGGGCGAGCAGTACTTC | CASSSGTGPGEQYF | NA | TRBV7-6 | TRBD1 | TRBJ2-7
TGTGCCATCAGTCGAGGGGGAGATAATTCACCCCTCCACTTT | CAISRGGDNSPLHF | NA | TRBV10-3 | NA | TRBJ1-6